What follows describes a single T cell receptor (beta chain). The antigen it recognizes is unknown. Per-base qualities were not stored, and no clone one base away is much larger. The data originate from a study of vaccination effects on CD4 cells after COVID-19 (dated by TCRdb to 2021 to 2024). For the wider study: Each participant received two doses of an mRNA SARS-CoV-2 vaccine, either BNT162b2 or mRNA-1273. The study compared SARS-CoV-2 spike-specific CD4+ TCR repertoires before and after mRNA vaccination in COVID-19 convalescent patients and infection-naive vaccine recipients. The full study included ten to eleven COVID-19 convalescent patients and several SARS-CoV-2-naive healthy vaccine recipients. Cultures from other donors in the study were sequenced using the Oncomine TCR Beta short-read assay on an Illumina iSeq 100. Overall study results and their limits: Marked clonal contraction was observed in both infection-induced and vaccine-induced clones at late post-vaccination timepoints, consistent with waning T cell responses. Only a small number of convalescent patients were included, and no early post-infection timepoints were available, which limited the study. In healthy vaccine recipients, vaccine-induced clones were almost all SARS-CoV-2 mono-reactive, with only 1 of 255 cross-reactive with common cold coronaviruses.

The germline V gene sets CDR1 to SGDLS and CDR2 to YYNGEE. Clipping removes 4 bases from V and 2 bases from J, with 3 as the unmatched junction base count. The CDR3, from cysteine to phenylalanine, totals 15 residues. The DNA shown is the 45-base CDR3, in frame from base 1. The ViraFEST assay stimulated PBMC with viral peptide pools and then used TCR sequencing to identify antigen-specific CD4+ T cell clonotypes by expansion. After around 10 days of culture, CD4+ T cells were isolated with the EasySep CD4+ T cell isolation kit. The absence of prior SARS-CoV-2 infection in healthy vaccine recipients was confirmed by negative nucleocapsid antibodies before and after vaccination. Some 2 million PBMC per well were cultured with 9 to 10 ug/ml peptides in IMDM containing roughly 5% human AB serum, approximately 10 IU/ml IL-2 and gentamicin. Half of the culture medium was replaced with fresh IL-2-containing medium on days 3 and 7. Each peptide stimulation condition was cultured in triplicate wells unless otherwise noted. Using Ficoll-Paque Plus gradient centrifugation, PBMC were separated from whole blood and then either used fresh or cryopreserved at -140C. The overlapping peptide pools covered the spike proteins of SARS-CoV-2 and of the common cold coronaviruses HCoV-NL63, HCoV-OC43 and HCoV-229E. Genomic DNA was extracted from cultured CD4+ T cells with the QIAamp micro DNA kit.

The library relied on the immunoSEQ multiplex PCR assay. TCR beta CDR3 sequencing was performed on DNA from the cultured, isolated CD4+ T cells. On the authors' methods: The analysis removed non-productive TCR sequences, trimmed reads to the CDR3 region, and retained only CDR3s that were 7 or more amino acids long. Antigen-specific clonotypes were identified using the MANAFEST web app by comparison of expansion in peptide wells against reference cultures. For clones to be considered positive, expansion at FDR<0.05 versus reference and all other wells, an odds ratio above 5, and a frequency above 0.1% in two replicate wells were required. Cross-reactive clonotypes were defined as significantly expanded in SARS-CoV-2 spike wells and in at least one common cold coronavirus spike condition. CDR3 similarity was assessed by Levenshtein distance using the stringdist R package, and unrooted trees were constructed with ape in R 3.6.1. As stored in TCRdb, this immuneACCESS dataset retains in-frame rearrangements with V and J assigned. A fraction of the clones does not appear; measured against another copy, unresolved V genes explain less than half of the discrepancy, and the remainder lacks a known reason. V and J calls and clone size follow that table, whereas D and trimming were derived from the DNA. Counted in this sample were 70,000 to 95,000 clones; approximately 81% of them appeared once. The biggest ten clones account for 1.5% to 2% of the sample.

Sequencing used CD4+ T cells from PBMCs cultured with HCoV-229E spike peptides, obtained before COVID-19 vaccination. In the paper's terms, the cell subset or site label means: HCoV-229E spike overlapping peptide pool stimulation. This clonotype originated in a human donor who received a COVID-19 vaccine. In this chain, TRBV9 is recombined with TRBJ1-3; 10 central nucleotides agree with TRBD1. Here is the DNA: TGTGCCAGCAGCCGGGGACAGGGGACTGGAAACACCATATATTTT. It specifies CASSRGQGTGNTIYF.